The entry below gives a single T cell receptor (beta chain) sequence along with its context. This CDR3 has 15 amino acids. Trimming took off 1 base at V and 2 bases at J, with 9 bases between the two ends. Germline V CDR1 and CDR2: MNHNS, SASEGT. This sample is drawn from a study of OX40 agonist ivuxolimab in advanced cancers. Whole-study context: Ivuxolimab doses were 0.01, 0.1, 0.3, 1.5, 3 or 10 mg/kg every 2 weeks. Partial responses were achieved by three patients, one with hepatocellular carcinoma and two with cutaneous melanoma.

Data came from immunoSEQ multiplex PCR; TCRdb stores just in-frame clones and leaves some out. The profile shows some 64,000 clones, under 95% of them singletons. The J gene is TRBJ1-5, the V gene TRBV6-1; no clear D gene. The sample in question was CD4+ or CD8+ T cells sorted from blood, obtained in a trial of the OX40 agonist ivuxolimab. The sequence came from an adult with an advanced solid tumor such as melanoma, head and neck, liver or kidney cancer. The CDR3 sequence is CASSEGTGGNQPQHF. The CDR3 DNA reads TGTGCCAGCAGTGAAGGGACGGGCGGCAATCAGCCCCAGCATTTT.